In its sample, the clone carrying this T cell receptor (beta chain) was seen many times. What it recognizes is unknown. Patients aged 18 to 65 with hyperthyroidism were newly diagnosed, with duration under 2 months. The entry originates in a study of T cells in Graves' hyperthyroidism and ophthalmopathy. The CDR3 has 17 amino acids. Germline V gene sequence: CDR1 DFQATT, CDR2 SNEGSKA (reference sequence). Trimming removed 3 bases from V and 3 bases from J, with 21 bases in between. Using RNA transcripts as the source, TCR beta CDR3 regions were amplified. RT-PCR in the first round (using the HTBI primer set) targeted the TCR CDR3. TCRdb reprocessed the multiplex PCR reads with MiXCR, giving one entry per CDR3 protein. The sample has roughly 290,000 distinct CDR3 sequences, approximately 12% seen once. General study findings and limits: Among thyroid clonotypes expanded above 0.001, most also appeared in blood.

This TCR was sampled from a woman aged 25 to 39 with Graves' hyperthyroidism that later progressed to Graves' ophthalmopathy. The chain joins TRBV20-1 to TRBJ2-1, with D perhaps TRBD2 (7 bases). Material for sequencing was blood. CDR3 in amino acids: CSASGQGGGSSYNEQFF. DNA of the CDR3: TGCAGTGCTAGTGGGCAGGGAGGGGGGTCTAGCTACAATGAGCAGTTCTTC.